This TCR beta chain is drawn from a study of radiotherapy plus CTLA-4 blockade in lung cancer. Study overall: Disease control reached approximately 30%, with objective responses in roughly 19%.

On this clone itself: What it recognizes is unknown.

Focal radiation and CTLA-4 blockade (ipilimumab) were tested in chemo-refractory metastatic non-small-cell lung cancer patients. CDR3 length: 14 amino acids. Germline V gene data show CDR1 as SGHTA and CDR2 as FQGNSA. V lost 5 bases and J 8 bases, leaving 16 bases between the germline ends. Here immunoSEQ multiplex PCR was the method, and the copy in TCRdb shows in-frame clones only, minus some. The top ten hold over 6% of the sample, which has roughly 57,000 clones, 70% to 85% seen once. Study results and limitations: Best predicting response, reportedly, were early blood T cell clone dynamics, with interferon-beta. In blood, tumor-derived TCR clones expanded after radiotherapy plus ipilimumab.

The rearrangement joins TRBV7-2 to TRBJ2-1; D unresolved. This TCR was sampled from a human donor with non-small cell lung cancer whose response to radiotherapy plus ipilimumab could not be evaluated. The specimen was peripheral blood, collected from a patient treated with radiotherapy plus ipilimumab. The CDR3 DNA sequence: TGTGCCAGCAGCCCGCTGTCATGGCCCGATGAGCAGTTCTTC. It specifies CASSPLSWPDEQFF.